This T cell receptor beta chain comes out of a study of cytomegalovirus exposure and HLA in healthy donors. The primer mix had 60 Vbeta and 13 Jbeta primers. TCRdb's table, derived via immunoSEQ multiplex PCR, lists solely in-frame clones and lacks some. The table includes roughly 110,000 clones, approximately 70% detected once. The CDR3 runs to 15 residues. With V trimmed by 1 base and J by 3 bases, 2 bases remained unmatched. Germline CDR1 is SGHRS and CDR2 is YFSETQ. The study's findings and limits: Accurate prediction of HLA-A and HLA-B alleles (for most subjects) was reportedly achieved from TCR beta sequences. Specificity for CMV antigens was confirmed in vitro for three of the CMV-associated chains.

Remarks on this clone: Its antigen is undetermined.

Sequenced sample: PBMCs. This clonotype was sampled from a woman aged 25-40 years in good health and CMV-seronegative. This rearrangement joins TRBV5-1 to TRBJ2-3; 10 nucleotides align to TRBD2. The CDR3 spells CASSLSSGGTDTQYF. The CDR3 nucleotides read TGCGCCAGCAGCTTGTCTAGCGGGGGTACAGATACGCAGTATTTT. Based on the CDR3 plus reference TRBV5-1 and TRBJ2-3, the full variable domain is KAGVTQTPRYLIKTRGQQVTLSCSPISGHRSVSWYQQTPGQGLQFLFEYFSETQRNKGNFPGRFSGRQFSNSRSEMNVSTLELGDSALYLCASSLSSGGTDTQYFGPGTRLTVL.